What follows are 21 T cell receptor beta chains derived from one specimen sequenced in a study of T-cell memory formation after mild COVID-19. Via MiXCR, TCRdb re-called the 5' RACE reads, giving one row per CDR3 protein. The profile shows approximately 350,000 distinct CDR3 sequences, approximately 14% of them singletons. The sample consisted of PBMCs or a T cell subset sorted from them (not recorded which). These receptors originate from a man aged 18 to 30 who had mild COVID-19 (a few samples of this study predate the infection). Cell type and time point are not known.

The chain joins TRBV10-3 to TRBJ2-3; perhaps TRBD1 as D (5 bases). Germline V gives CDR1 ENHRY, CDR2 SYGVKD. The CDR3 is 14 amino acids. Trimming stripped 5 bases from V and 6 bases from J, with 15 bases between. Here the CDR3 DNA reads TGTGCCATCAGTCCACAGGCGCCCCCGGATACGCAGTATTTT. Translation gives CAISPQAPPDTQYF.

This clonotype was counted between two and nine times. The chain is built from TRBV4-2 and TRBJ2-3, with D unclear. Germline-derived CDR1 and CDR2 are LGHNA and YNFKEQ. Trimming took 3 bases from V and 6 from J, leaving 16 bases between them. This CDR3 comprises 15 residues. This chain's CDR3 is CASSQARKVLDTQYF. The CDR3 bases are TGTGCCAGCAGCCAGGCTAGAAAAGTTTTGGATACGCAGTATTTT.

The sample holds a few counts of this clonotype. The CDR3 protein is CASSQGATLVGGYGELFF. The CDR3 bases are TGCGCCAGCAGCCAAGGAGCTACTTTGGTTGGCGGATACGGGGAGCTGTTTTTT. This sequence joins TRBV4-1 and TRBJ2-2; D remains unclear. V dropped 1 base and J dropped 7 bases, with 22 bases sitting between them. The CDR3 loop spans 18 amino acids. Germline lookup yields CDR1 MGHRA and CDR2 YSYEKL.

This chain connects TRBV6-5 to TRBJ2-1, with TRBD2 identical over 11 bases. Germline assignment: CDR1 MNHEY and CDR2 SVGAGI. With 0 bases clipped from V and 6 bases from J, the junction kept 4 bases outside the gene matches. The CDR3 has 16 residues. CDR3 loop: CASSYSGLAGGNEQFF. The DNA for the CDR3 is TGTGCCAGCAGTTACTCCGGGCTAGCGGGAGGCAATGAGCAGTTCTTC.

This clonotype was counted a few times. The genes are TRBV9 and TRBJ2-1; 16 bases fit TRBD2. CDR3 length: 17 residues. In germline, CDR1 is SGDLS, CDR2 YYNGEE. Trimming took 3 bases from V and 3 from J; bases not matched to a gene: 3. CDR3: CASSAGTSGGVYNEQFF. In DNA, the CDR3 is TGTGCCAGCAGCGCCGGGACTAGCGGGGGGGTCTACAATGAGCAGTTCTTC.

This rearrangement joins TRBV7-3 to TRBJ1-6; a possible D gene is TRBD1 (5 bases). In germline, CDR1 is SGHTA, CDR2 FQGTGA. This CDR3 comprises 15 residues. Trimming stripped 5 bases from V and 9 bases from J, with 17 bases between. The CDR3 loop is CASSPGSGFGSPLHF. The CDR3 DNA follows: TGTGCCAGCAGCCCTGGGTCAGGGTTCGGTTCACCCCTCCACTTT.

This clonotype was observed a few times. As DNA, the CDR3 is TGCAGTGCTACAAATCTAGCGGGGGGGCGGAGCTCCTACAATGAGCAGTTCTTC. Its translation: CSATNLAGGRSSYNEQFF. The chain links TRBV20-1 to TRBJ2-1, with 12 positions matching TRBD2. V lost 4 bases to trimming and J lost 0 bases; unmatched junction nucleotides: 10. CDR3 length: 18 amino acids. Germline V gene sequence: CDR1 DFQATT, CDR2 SNEGSKA (reference sequence).

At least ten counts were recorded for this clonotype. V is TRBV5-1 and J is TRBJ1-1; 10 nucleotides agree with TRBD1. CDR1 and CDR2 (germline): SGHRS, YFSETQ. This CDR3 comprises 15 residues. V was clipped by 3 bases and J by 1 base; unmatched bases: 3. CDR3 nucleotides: TGCGCCAGCAGCTGGACAGGGGGATCGAACACTGAAGCTTTCTTT. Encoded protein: CASSWTGGSNTEAFF.

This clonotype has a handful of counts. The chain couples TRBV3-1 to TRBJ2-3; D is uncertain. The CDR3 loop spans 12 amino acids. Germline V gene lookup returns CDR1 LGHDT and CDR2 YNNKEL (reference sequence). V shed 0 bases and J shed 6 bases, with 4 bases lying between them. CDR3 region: CASSQERDTQYF. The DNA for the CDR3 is TGTGCCAGCAGCCAAGAGAGGGATACGCAGTATTTT.

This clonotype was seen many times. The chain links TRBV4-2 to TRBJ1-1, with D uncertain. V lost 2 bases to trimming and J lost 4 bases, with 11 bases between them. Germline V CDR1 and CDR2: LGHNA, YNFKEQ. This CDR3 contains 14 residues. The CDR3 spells CASSQLGGGTEAFF. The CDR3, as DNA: TGTGCCAGCAGCCAACTTGGAGGAGGCACTGAAGCTTTCTTT.

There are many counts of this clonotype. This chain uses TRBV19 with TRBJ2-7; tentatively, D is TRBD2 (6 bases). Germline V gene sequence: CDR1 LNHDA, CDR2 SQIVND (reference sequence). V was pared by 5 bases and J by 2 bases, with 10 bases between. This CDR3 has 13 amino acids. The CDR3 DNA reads TGTGCCAGTAGTCTTCGGGAGACCTACGAGCAGTACTTC. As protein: CASSLRETYEQYF.

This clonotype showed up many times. The CDR3 DNA sequence: TGTGCCAGCAGCCGGACAGGGGCTGCAGATACGCAGTATTTT. Translated: CASSRTGAADTQYF. The V and J genes are TRBV7-2 and TRBJ2-3; TRBD1 aligns across 9 bases. The junction had 4 bases not matched to a gene; V was cut back by 5 bases and J by 4 bases. The V gene's germline CDR1 is SGHTA and CDR2 FQGNSA. This CDR3 is built from 14 residues.

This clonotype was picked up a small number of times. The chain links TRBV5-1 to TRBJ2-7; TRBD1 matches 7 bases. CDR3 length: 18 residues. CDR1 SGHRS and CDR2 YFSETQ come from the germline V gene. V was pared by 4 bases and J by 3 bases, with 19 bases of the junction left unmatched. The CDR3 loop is CASSPLSQGQAIFYEQYF. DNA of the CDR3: TGCGCCAGCAGCCCGTTAAGTCAAGGACAGGCCATTTTCTACGAGCAGTACTTC. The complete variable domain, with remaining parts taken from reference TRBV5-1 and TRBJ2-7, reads KAGVTQTPRYLIKTRGQQVTLSCSPISGHRSVSWYQQTPGQGLQFLFEYFSETQRNKGNFPGRFSGRQFSNSRSEMNVSTLELGDSALYLCASSPLSQGQAIFYEQYFGPGTRLTVT.

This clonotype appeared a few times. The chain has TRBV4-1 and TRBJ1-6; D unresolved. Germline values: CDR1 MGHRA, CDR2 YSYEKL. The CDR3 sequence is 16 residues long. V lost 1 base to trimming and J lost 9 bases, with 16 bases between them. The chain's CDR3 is CASSQVGGPHVSPLHF. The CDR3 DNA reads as TGCGCCAGCAGCCAAGTCGGCGGCCCCCACGTTTCACCCCTCCACTTT.

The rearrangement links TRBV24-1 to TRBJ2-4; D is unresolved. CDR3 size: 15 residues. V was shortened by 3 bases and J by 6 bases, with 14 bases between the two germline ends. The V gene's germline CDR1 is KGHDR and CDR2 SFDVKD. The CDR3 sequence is CATSDAGMTGNIQYF. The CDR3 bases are TGTGCCACCAGTGATGCTGGGATGACGGGAAACATTCAGTACTTC.

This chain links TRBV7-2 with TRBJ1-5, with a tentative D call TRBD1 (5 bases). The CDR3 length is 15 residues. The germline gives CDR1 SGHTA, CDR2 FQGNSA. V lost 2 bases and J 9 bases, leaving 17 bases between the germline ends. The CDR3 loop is CASSLTGRFPGPQHF. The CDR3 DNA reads TGTGCCAGCAGCTTAACAGGCAGGTTCCCAGGGCCCCAGCATTTT.

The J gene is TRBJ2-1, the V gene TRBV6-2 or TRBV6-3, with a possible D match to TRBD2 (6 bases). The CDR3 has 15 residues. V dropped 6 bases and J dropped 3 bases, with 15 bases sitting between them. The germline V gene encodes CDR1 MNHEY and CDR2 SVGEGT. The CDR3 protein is CASSRRRGFYNEQFF. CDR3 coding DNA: TGTGCCAGCAGCCGCCGGCGGGGCTTCTACAATGAGCAGTTCTTC.

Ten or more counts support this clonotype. The CDR3 region is CSARDIRTEEAFF. The CDR3, as DNA: TGCAGTGCTAGAGATATCCGGACGGAGGAAGCTTTCTTT. The gene calls are TRBV20-1 and TRBJ1-1; unclear D gene. Germline CDR1 and CDR2: DFQATT and SNEGSKA (reference sequence). The CDR3 runs to 13 residues. V lost 0 bases and J lost 8, with 13 bases in between.

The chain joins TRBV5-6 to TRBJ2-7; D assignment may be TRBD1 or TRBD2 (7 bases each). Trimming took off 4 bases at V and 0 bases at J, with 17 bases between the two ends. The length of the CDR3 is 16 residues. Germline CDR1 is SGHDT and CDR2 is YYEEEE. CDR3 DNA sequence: TGTGCCAGCAGCCCGCAGGGGGGGGCCGTCTCCTACGAGCAGTACTTC. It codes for CASSPQGGAVSYEQYF.

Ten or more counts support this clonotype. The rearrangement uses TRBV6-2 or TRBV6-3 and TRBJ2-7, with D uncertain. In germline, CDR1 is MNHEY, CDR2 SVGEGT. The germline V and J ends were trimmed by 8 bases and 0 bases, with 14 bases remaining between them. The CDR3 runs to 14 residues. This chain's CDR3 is CASERGSPSYEQYF. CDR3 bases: TGTGCCAGCGAGCGCGGCTCCCCCTCCTACGAGCAGTACTTC.

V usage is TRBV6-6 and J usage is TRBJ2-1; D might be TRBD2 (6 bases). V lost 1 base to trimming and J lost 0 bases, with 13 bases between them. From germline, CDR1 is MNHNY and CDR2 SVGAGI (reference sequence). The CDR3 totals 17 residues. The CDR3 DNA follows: TGTGCCAGCAGTTACTACCTCGGGGGAAGCTCCTACAATGAGCAGTTCTTC. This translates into CASSYYLGGSSYNEQFF.